This T cell receptor beta chain was recorded in a study of blood T cell repertoires in COVID-19. Study overall: From the United States, Italy and Spain came samples of acute and convalescent COVID-19.

CDR3 size: 14 residues. The V gene's germline CDR1 is SGHNT and CDR2 YYREEE (reference sequence). The junction had 7 bases not matched to a gene; V was cut back by 4 bases and J by 4 bases. In the authors' workflow: Quantification of nucleated cells was approximated via reference gene primer amplification. Repertoires were generated with immunoSEQ multiplex PCR, while TCRdb's copy carries only in-frame clones and drops some. V and J calls and clone size are copied from that table; D and trimming were computed from the DNA. The sample holds under 120,000 clones; 65% to 80% are singletons and the top ten take more than 20%.

This chain uses TRBV5-4 with TRBJ1-1, with TRBD1 identical over 7 bases. Sequenced: peripheral blood. This TCR was recovered from a man between 65 and 85 years old with active or convalescent COVID-19. CDR3 residues: CASSRTGVGTEAFF. CDR3 coding DNA: TGTGCCAGCAGCCGTACAGGGGTGGGCACTGAAGCTTTCTTT. Looking up the rest from reference TRBV5-4 and TRBJ1-1 gives the full variable domain: ETGVTQSPTHLIKTRGQQVTLRCSSQSGHNTVSWYQQALGQGPQFIFQYYREEENGRGNFPPRFSGLQFPNYSSELNVNALELDDSALYLCASSRTGVGTEAFFGQGTRLTVV.